These T cell receptor beta chains were read from a single sample in a study of blood T cell repertoires in COVID-19. TCRdb's copy holds only in-frame clones and misses some; the assay was immunoSEQ multiplex PCR. The table records about 40,000 clones, over 75% of them present only once. The specimen sequenced was peripheral blood. The receptor source for this set is a human donor in a cohort sampled during active COVID-19. The CDR3 runs from the conserved cysteine through the conserved F or W. D genes are given only for firm matches. Clone size appears in some rows only: once, few, many, or a class for an expanded clone.

-,-,TRBV6-6,TRBJ2-1,CASSYSRGTLNEQFF,TGTGCCAGCAGTTACTCCCGGGGGACCCTCAATGAGCAGTTCTTC
-,once,TRBV6-5,TRBJ2-7,CASSYFTRAHEQYF,TGTGCCAGCAGTTACTTTACGAGGGCCCACGAGCAGTACTTC
-,-,TRBV4-1,TRBJ2-4,CASSPLVAGAANIQYF,TGCGCCAGCAGCCCCCTCGTCGCGGGGGCGGCGAACATTCAGTACTTC
TRBD1,-,TRBV6-6,TRBJ2-2,CASSNDRGDLTGELFF,TGTGCCAGCAGTAACGACAGGGGGGATCTCACCGGGGAGCTGTTTTTT
-,-,TRBV7-9,TRBJ1-3,CASSLGRGSGNTIYF,TGTGCCAGCAGCTTAGGCCGGGGATCTGGAAACACCATATATTTT
-,-,TRBV6-6,TRBJ2-4,CASRRENIQYF,TGTGCCAGCCGGCGGGAAAACATTCAGTACTTC
TRBD1,-,TRBV10-3,TRBJ2-6,CAIGGQGMLGANVLTF,TGTGCCATCGGGGGACAGGGAATGTTGGGGGCCAACGTCCTGACTTTC
-,-,TRBV12-1,TRBJ1-6,CARPGHTYSPLHF,TGTGCCAGGCCGGGACATACTTATTCACCCCTCCACTTT
TRBD1,-,TRBV28,TRBJ1-5,CASSPTGRSNQPQHF,TGTGCCAGCAGTCCGACAGGGCGTAGCAATCAGCCCCAGCATTTT
-,-,TRBV28,TRBJ2-1,CASHAGTYNEQFF,TGTGCCAGCCATGCGGGGACCTACAATGAGCAGTTCTTC
-,once,TRBV28,TRBJ1-1,CASLVQMNTEAFF,TGTGCCAGCCTCGTCCAGATGAACACTGAAGCTTTCTTT
-,-,TRBV2,TRBJ2-5,CASSVGQGLWETQYF,TGTGCCAGCAGTGTGGGCCAGGGGTTGTGGGAGACCCAGTACTTC
-,-,TRBV9,TRBJ1-4,CASSARPGTIVDEKLFF,TGTGCCAGCAGCGCGCGACCCGGGACAATCGTTGATGAAAAACTGTTTTTT
-,-,TRBV5-8,TRBJ2-2,CASSLDGGELFF,TGTGCCAGCAGCTTGGACGGCGGGGAGCTGTTTTTT
-,few,TRBV20-1,TRBJ2-5,CTGWDQETQYF,TGCACAGGGTGGGACCAAGAGACCCAGTACTTC
TRBD1,-,TRBV7-8,TRBJ2-1,CASSFQGASYNEQFF,TGTGCCAGCAGCTTCCAGGGGGCCTCCTACAATGAGCAGTTCTTC
-,-,TRBV10-2,TRBJ2-2,CASRDPGATGELFF,TGCGCCAGCAGGGATCCAGGGGCCACCGGGGAGCTGTTTTTT
-,medium-sized,TRBV27,TRBJ1-1,CASSSTAASEAFF,TGTGCCAGCAGTTCTACCGCGGCCTCTGAAGCTTTCTTT
TRBD2,-,TRBV5-4,TRBJ2-3,CASSFRSGGNTDTQYF,TGTGCCAGCAGCTTTCGAAGCGGGGGGAACACAGATACGCAGTATTTT
-,-,TRBV12-3/TRBV12-4,TRBJ1-1,CASSWESHTEAFF,TGTGCCAGCAGTTGGGAGAGCCACACTGAAGCTTTCTTT
-,-,TRBV5-4,TRBJ1-1,CASSPNNRVPEAFF,TGTGCCAGCAGCCCAAATAACAGGGTCCCTGAAGCTTTCTTT
TRBD2,once,TRBV7-2,TRBJ2-3,CASSLVSSGKDTQYF,TGTGCCAGCAGCTTAGTTTCTAGCGGAAAAGATACGCAGTATTTT
-,few,TRBV27,TRBJ2-3,CASSLTSPSTDTQYF,TGTGCCAGCAGTCTGACTTCCCCCAGCACAGATACGCAGTATTTT
TRBD1,-,TRBV15,TRBJ2-7,CATSMTGVSYEQYF,TGTGCCACCAGCATGACAGGGGTCTCCTACGAGCAGTACTTC
-,-,TRBV19,TRBJ2-7,CASSPGTTAPYEQYF,TGTGCCAGTAGTCCGGGAACAACGGCCCCCTACGAGCAGTACTTC
TRBD2,-,TRBV6-2/TRBV6-3,TRBJ2-1,CASSPGLAGGLYNEQFF,TGTGCCAGCAGTCCGGGACTAGCGGGGGGGCTCTACAATGAGCAGTTCTTC
TRBD2,once,TRBV15,TRBJ2-3,CATSNRGGPTDTQYF,TGTGCCACCAGCAACCGGGGGGGCCCCACAGATACGCAGTATTTT
TRBD1,-,TRBV6-2/TRBV6-3,TRBJ2-7,CASSYSQGAGEQYF,TGTGCCAGCAGTTATTCACAGGGGGCAGGAGAGCAGTACTTC
-,-,TRBV4-1,TRBJ2-1,CASSQALSFSYNEQFF,TGCGCCAGCAGCCAAGCCCTCTCCTTCTCCTACAATGAGCAGTTCTTC
-,-,TRBV21-1,TRBJ1-4,CATLGSQNGEKLFF,TGTGCCACCCTCGGTAGCCAAAACGGTGAAAAACTGTTTTTT
TRBD1,once,TRBV5-6,TRBJ2-7,CASSLGGSGTGGGEQYF,TGTGCCAGCAGTTTGGGTGGTTCGGGGACAGGGGGTGGCGAGCAGTACTTC
TRBD1,-,TRBV5-1,TRBJ2-2,CASRYRDRVGELFF,TGCGCCAGCAGGTATCGAGACAGGGTTGGGGAGCTGTTTTTT
TRBD2,-,TRBV27,TRBJ2-2,CASSLSGWGGTGELFF,TGTGCCAGCAGTTTATCCGGGTGGGGGGGAACCGGGGAGCTGTTTTTT
-,once,TRBV19,TRBJ1-1,CASSGQSRTEAFF,TGTGCCAGTAGCGGACAGAGCCGCACTGAAGCTTTCTTT
TRBD1,few,TRBV5-6,TRBJ2-7,CASSLGGTGGHEQYF,TGTGCCAGCAGCTTGGGTGGGACAGGGGGTCACGAGCAGTACTTC
-,-,TRBV30,TRBJ1-2,CAWRRTGGGYTF,TGTGCCTGGAGGAGGACCGGAGGAGGCTACACCTTC
-,few,TRBV2,TRBJ1-5,CASSEGRTFKQPQHF,TGTGCCAGCAGTGAAGGGAGGACTTTCAAACAGCCCCAGCATTTT
-,-,TRBV5-1,TRBJ2-5,CASSPGSTQETQYF,TGCGCCAGCAGCCCCGGGAGCACCCAAGAGACCCAGTACTTC
-,-,TRBV6-5,TRBJ2-5,CASSRGPGETQYF,TGTGCCAGCAGTAGGGGTCCGGGTGAGACCCAGTACTTC
TRBD1,-,TRBV6-5,TRBJ1-5,CAIPGQVVGAPQHF,TGTGCCATCCCGGGACAGGTCGTGGGGGCGCCCCAGCATTTT
TRBD1,-,TRBV6-2/TRBV6-3,TRBJ1-6,CASSTTGQGHSPLHF,TGTGCCAGCAGCACTACTGGACAGGGGCATTCACCCCTCCACTTT
-,-,TRBV2,TRBJ2-3,CASSPSGVGTDTQYF,TGTGCCAGCAGCCCGTCGGGGGTCGGCACAGATACGCAGTATTTT
-,-,TRBV5-1,TRBJ1-3,CASSLGGRDTIYF,TGCGCCAGCAGCTTGGGGGGCAGAGACACCATATATTTT
TRBD1,-,TRBV19,TRBJ1-4,CASSPARGRVEKLFF,TGTGCCAGTAGTCCAGCCAGGGGGCGCGTTGAAAAACTGTTTTTT
TRBD1,-,TRBV4-1,TRBJ1-5,CASSHRQGFDQPQHF,TGCGCCAGCAGCCACCGACAGGGGTTTGATCAGCCCCAGCATTTT
TRBD1,-,TRBV2,TRBJ2-5,CASRDRDQETQYF,TGTGCCAGCAGGGACAGGGACCAAGAGACCCAGTACTTC
-,-,TRBV18,TRBJ2-7,CASSLMGDEQYF,TGTGCCAGCTCACTTATGGGCGACGAGCAGTACTTC
-,-,TRBV5-1,TRBJ2-1,CASSLAVSPEQFF,TGCGCCAGCAGCTTGGCCGTTAGCCCTGAGCAGTTCTTC
-,-,TRBV6-1,TRBJ1-2,CASSETRQLNF,TGTGCCAGCAGTGAAACCCGACAGTTAAACTTC
TRBD2,-,TRBV3-1/TRBV3-2,TRBJ2-5,CASSLLAGYEAQYF,TGTGCCAGCAGCCTACTAGCGGGGTACGAGGCCCAGTACTTC
-,-,TRBV19,TRBJ2-3,CASSIGGAGDTQYF,TGTGCCAGTAGTATTGGGGGCGCAGGGGATACGCAGTATTTT